This T cell receptor (beta chain) was recorded in a study of Ad26.COV2.S vaccination and SARS-CoV-2 variants. The wider study: The COV1001 Ad26.COV2.S trial arm included the donor. Ad26.COV2.S was injected intramuscularly once or twice, 56 days apart.

This sample's treatment: roughly 20 received Ad26.COV2.S at low or high dose, single or two shots; several received placebo; per-sample allocation not given. Each sample was drawn 63 days after the first injection (of vaccine or placebo). Based in Boston, the donor was an adult of 18-55 years. Ad26.COV2.S expressed prefusion-stabilized spike from the original Wuhan strain. TCRdb's copy holds only in-frame clones and misses some; the assay was immunoSEQ multiplex PCR. The repertoire consists of hundreds of thousands of clones, with nearly 90% occurring once and the leading ten covering just over 2.5%. The CDR3 sequence is 14 residues long. The V segment lost 3 bases and the J segment 3 bases; nucleotides outside the gene matches: 3. Germline loops: CDR1 SEHNR, CDR2 FQNEAQ (reference sequence).

The TCR sequence derives from a person aged 18-65 years who received the Ad26.COV2.S COVID-19 vaccine or a placebo. The specimen comprised peripheral blood, sampled in a trial of Ad26.COV2.S vaccine versus placebo. This rearrangement joins TRBV7-9 to TRBJ2-7; 9 bases map to TRBD1. The CDR3 reads CASSFGDRVYEQYF. CDR3 bases: TGTGCCAGCAGCTTTGGGGACAGGGTCTACGAGCAGTACTTC. Filled out from reference TRBV7-9 and TRBJ2-7, the complete variable domain reads DTGVSQNPRHKITKRGQNVTFRCDPISEHNRLYWYRQTLGQGPEFLTYFQNEAQLEKSRLLSDRFSAERPKGSFSTLEIQRTEQGDSAMYLCASSFGDRVYEQYFGPGTRLTVT.